This entry lists 27 T cell receptor beta chains sequenced from one sample in a study of blood T cell repertoires in COVID-19. TCRdb's copy holds only in-frame clones and misses some; the assay was immunoSEQ multiplex PCR. The sample has about 70,000 clones; about 86% are singletons. The source material was peripheral blood. These receptors all come from a woman aged 55-70 years with acute or convalescent COVID-19.

The chain employs TRBV4-1 and TRBJ2-5; TRBD1 is a possible D gene (6 bases). The CDR3 runs to 15 residues. Germline V gives CDR1 MGHRA, CDR2 YSYEKL. V dropped 4 bases and J dropped 0 bases, with 12 bases sitting between them. The CDR3 DNA reads as TGCGCCAGCAGCCTGGGACAAACGTACCAAGAGACCCAGTACTTC. Protein product: CASSLGQTYQETQYF.

This clone has more than one count but fewer than ten. The rearrangement links TRBV3-1 (or the pseudogene TRBV3-2) to TRBJ1-2; D gene uncertain. The CDR3 contains 12 residues. The ends were cut back, 0 bases at V and 8 bases at J, with 7 bases in the middle. Germline V gene lookup returns CDR1 LGHDT and CDR2 YNNKEL (reference sequence). CDR3 in amino acids: CASSQESVGYTF. DNA of the CDR3: TGTGCCAGCAGCCAAGAATCGGTAGGCTACACCTTC.

V gene TRBV13 combines with J gene TRBJ1-1; D uncertain. The ends were cut back, 4 bases at V and 5 bases at J, with 17 bases in the middle. CDR1 and CDR2 from the germline V gene are PRHDT and FYEKMQ (reference sequence). This CDR3 has 15 amino acids. This CDR3 reads CASSSHDSTRTEAFF. As DNA, the CDR3 is TGTGCCAGCAGCTCCCACGATTCTACCCGGACTGAAGCTTTCTTT. Variable domain in full (rest from reference TRBV13 and TRBJ1-1): AAGVIQSPRHLIKEKRETATLKCYPIPRHDTVYWYQQGPGQDPQFLISFYEKMQSDKGSIPDRFSAQQFSDYHSELNMSSLELGDSALYFCASSSHDSTRTEAFFGQGTRLTVV.

This clone has a single count. The chain uses TRBV5-5 and TRBJ1-2; 9 positions match TRBD1. The CDR3 totals 16 residues. Germline V gene data show CDR1 as SGHKS and CDR2 as YYEKEE (reference sequence). Trimming took 2 bases from V and 4 from J; bases not matched to a gene: 9. CDR3 nucleotide sequence: TGTGCCAGCAGCTTACAACAGGGGGCGCAGAGCTATGGCTACACCTTC. Its protein product is CASSLQQGAQSYGYTF.

This chain links TRBV5-4 with TRBJ2-3, with D hard to call. V was clipped by 0 bases and J by 6 bases, with 8 bases between them. This CDR3 spans 13 amino acids. The V gene's germline CDR1 is SGHNT and CDR2 YYREEE (reference sequence). CDR3 in amino acids: CASSLDFKDTQYF. The CDR3 nucleotides read TGTGCCAGCAGCTTGGACTTCAAGGATACGCAGTATTTT.

The sample holds one count of this clone. CDR3 residues: CASSQAQGSVGELFF. CDR3 sequence (DNA): TGTGCCAGCAGCCAAGCCCAGGGGTCCGTCGGGGAGCTGTTTTTT. The V call is TRBV4-2, the J call TRBJ2-2, with D perhaps matching TRBD1 (6 bases). The CDR3 contains 15 residues. Per germline, CDR1 LGHNA and CDR2 YNFKEQ. V lost 1 base to trimming and J lost 7 bases, with 13 bases between them.

V and J are TRBV3-1 (or the pseudogene TRBV3-2) and TRBJ2-5, with TRBD2 matching 10 bases. This CDR3 is 15 amino acids long. Germline CDR1 LGHDT, CDR2 YNNKEL (reference sequence). The V gene end was trimmed by 4 bases and the J gene end by 5 bases; junction bases not matched to a gene: 7. The CDR3 here is CASSPSGGAPETQYF. DNA for the CDR3: TGTGCCAGCAGCCCAAGCGGGGGGGCCCCTGAGACCCAGTACTTC.

There are a few counts of this clone. The chain joins TRBV5-6 to TRBJ1-1; TRBD1 matches at 8 bases. The V gene's germline CDR1 is SGHDT and CDR2 YYEEEE. With V trimmed by 5 bases and J by 3 bases, 6 bases remained unmatched. This CDR3 is built from 14 residues. The CDR3 sequence is CASSRRGLHTEAFF. The CDR3 DNA reads as TGTGCCAGCAGTCGCAGGGGGCTCCACACTGAAGCTTTCTTT.

V usage is TRBV18 and J usage is TRBJ1-3; D gene unclear. The CDR3 runs to 16 residues. V dropped 2 bases and J dropped 2 bases, with 13 bases sitting between them. Looked up from germline, CDR1 is KGHSH and CDR2 is LQKENI. CDR3 in DNA: TGTGCCAGCTCACCAGTGAGGGAGACGACTGGAAACACCATATATTTT. Protein: CASSPVRETTGNTIYF.

The CDR3 bases are TGTGCCAGCAGCGTCGACAGGGAGAGCACAGATACGCAGTATTTT. It yields the protein CASSVDRESTDTQYF. V gene TRBV7-3 combines with J gene TRBJ2-3; the match to TRBD1 covers 7 bases. The CDR3 is made up of 15 amino acids. Germline values: CDR1 SGHTA, CDR2 FQGTGA. The ends lost 5 bases at V and 0 bases at J; junction bases unmatched: 5.

The rearrangement joins TRBV6-5 to TRBJ1-5, with 11 bases matching TRBD1. Germline V CDR1 and CDR2: MNHEY, SVGAGI. This CDR3 is 15 amino acids long. V lost 6 bases to trimming and J lost 7 bases; unmatched junction nucleotides: 8. The CDR3, as DNA: TGTGCCAGCAGAACGGACAGGGGGCCCGGGCAGCCCCAGCATTTT. It codes for CASRTDRGPGQPQHF.

The chain links TRBV29-1 to TRBJ1-2; tentatively, D is TRBD1 (6 bases). This CDR3 has 14 amino acids. V lost 3 bases and J 3 bases, leaving 14 bases between the germline ends. From germline, CDR1 is SQVTM and CDR2 ANQGSEA. CDR3 bases: TGCAGCGTTGACAGGGGTCGAGACTACTATGGCTACACCTTC. Its protein product is CSVDRGRDYYGYTF.

The chain couples TRBV7-2 to TRBJ2-3; 9 bases align to TRBD2. V lost 6 bases, J lost 3 bases, and 16 bases stayed unmatched. The CDR3 length is 18 residues. Germline lookup yields CDR1 SGHTA and CDR2 FQGNSA. CDR3 sequence: CASRQTGASGTSTDTQYF. In DNA form, the CDR3 reads TGTGCCAGCAGACAAACGGGGGCTAGCGGGACATCAACAGATACGCAGTATTTT. The variable domain in full, completed from reference TRBV7-2 and TRBJ2-3, reads GAGVSQSPSNKVTEKGKDVELRCDPISGHTALYWYRQSLGQGLEFLIYFQGNSAPDKSGLPSDRFSAERTGGSVSTLTIQRTQQEDSAVYLCASRQTGASGTSTDTQYFGPGTRLTVL.

The CDR3 nucleotides read TGTGCCATCAGTGTTACTAGCGGGGGTTTAGAGCAGTACTTC. It is translated as CAISVTSGGLEQYF. V gene TRBV10-3 combines with J gene TRBJ2-7, with 11 bases that match TRBD2. V was pared by 4 bases and J by 7 bases, with 6 bases of the junction left unmatched. The CDR3 length is 14 residues. Per germline, CDR1 ENHRY and CDR2 SYGVKD.

There are a few counts of this clone. The J gene is TRBJ2-3, the V gene TRBV11-2; 10 nucleotides agree with TRBD2. The ends lost 2 bases at V and 6 bases at J; junction bases unmatched: 8. CDR3 length: 16 amino acids. Germline values: CDR1 SGHAT, CDR2 FQNNGV. The chain's CDR3 is CASSLPSLAGDDTQYF. The CDR3 bases are TGTGCCAGCAGCTTACCCTCTCTAGCGGGAGATGATACGCAGTATTTT.

CDR3 in amino acids: CASSNIVETGSDSPLHF. DNA of the CDR3: TGTGCCAGCAGCAACATAGTGGAGACGGGGAGCGATTCACCCCTCCACTTT. The chain is built from TRBV21-1 and TRBJ1-6. TRBV21-1 is tagged as a pseudogene. CDR3 length equals 17 residues.

This chain links TRBV3-1 (or the pseudogene TRBV3-2) with TRBJ1-6; 9 positions match TRBD1. The CDR3 is 13 residues long. The V and J ends lost 1 base and 18 bases, in that order; junction bases with no gene match: 7. The germline V gene encodes CDR1 LGHDT and CDR2 YNNKEL (reference sequence). The CDR3 sequence is CASSQGGGQGHHF. CDR3 bases: TGTGCCAGCAGCCAAGGTGGGGGACAGGGTCACCACTTT.

V is TRBV9 and J is TRBJ2-1; D might be TRBD1 (5 bases). The CDR3 totals 14 residues. The V and J ends lost 0 bases and 6 bases respectively, with 10 bases between them. Germline CDR1 reads SGDLS; CDR2 reads YYNGEE. The CDR3 region is CASSVGAGINEQFF. CDR3 coding DNA: TGTGCCAGCAGCGTAGGGGCAGGGATCAATGAGCAGTTCTTC.

This chain connects TRBV28 to TRBJ1-2, with 7 bases that match TRBD1. From germline, CDR1 is MDHEN and CDR2 SYDVKM. V lost 5 bases to trimming and J lost 4 bases; unmatched junction nucleotides: 7. The CDR3 is 14 residues long. The CDR3 here is CASSPGDRVYGYTF. The CDR3 DNA reads TGTGCCAGCAGTCCGGGGGACAGAGTCTATGGCTACACCTTC.

This clone was seen once. CDR3 coding DNA: TGCGCCAGCACCCCGTATGGAGGGGAGGGGACTTGCTATGGCTACACCTTC. Residues: CASTPYGGEGTCYGYTF. The J gene is TRBJ1-2, the V gene TRBV23-1; D is perhaps TRBD1 (5 bases). TRBV23-1 belongs to the ORF category, with a function that is uncertain. Trimming removed 7 bases from V and 4 bases from J, with 25 bases in between. The CDR3 length is 17 residues.

DNA of the CDR3: TGTGCCTGGACTCGGGACAGAGGTCAGCCCCAGCATTTT. It specifies CAWTRDRGQPQHF. The chain uses TRBV30 and TRBJ1-5, with 7 bases fitting TRBD1. V was clipped by 4 bases and J by 6 bases; unmatched bases: 6. The CDR3 contains 13 residues. Looked up from germline, CDR1 is GTSNPN and CDR2 is SVGIG (reference sequence).

The chain couples TRBV5-6 to TRBJ1-2, with D tentatively TRBD1 (6 bases). The V gene's germline CDR1 is SGHDT and CDR2 YYEEEE. The ends were cut back, 1 base at V and 8 bases at J, with 15 bases in the middle. The CDR3 has 14 amino acids. The CDR3 sequence is CASSLRTDLWGYTF. CDR3 coding DNA: TGTGCCAGCAGCTTGCGGACAGACCTATGGGGCTACACCTTC.

The V call is TRBV7-2, the J call TRBJ1-2; a possible D gene is TRBD1 (5 bases). Trimming removed 1 base from V and 4 bases from J, with 7 bases in between. The germline V gene encodes CDR1 SGHTA and CDR2 FQGNSA. The CDR3 spans 13 residues. The CDR3 sequence is CASSLGGGYGYTF. CDR3 nucleotides: TGTGCCAGCAGCTTAGGGGGGGGCTATGGCTACACCTTC.

The chain employs TRBV19 and TRBJ2-2; tentatively, D is TRBD1 (6 bases). V gave up 3 bases and J gave up 0 bases, with 11 bases separating them. The CDR3 runs 16 residues. The germline V gene encodes CDR1 LNHDA and CDR2 SQIVND (reference sequence). The CDR3 nucleotides read TGTGCCAGTAGTATTTGGGACACGTCGAACACCGGGGAGCTGTTTTTT. It translates to CASSIWDTSNTGELFF.

The rearrangement links TRBV19 to TRBJ2-7; D possibly corresponds to TRBD1 (5 bases). The CDR3 sequence is 15 residues long. Germline CDR1 is LNHDA and CDR2 is SQIVND (reference sequence). Trimming removed 3 bases from V and 0 bases from J, with 12 bases in between. The CDR3 loop reads CASSMEGRASYEQYF. The CDR3 nucleotides read TGTGCCAGTAGTATGGAAGGCAGGGCCTCCTACGAGCAGTACTTC.

This rearrangement joins TRBV11-2 to TRBJ1-6; weak D call: TRBD1 (5 bases). The CDR3 runs to 15 residues. CDR1 is SGHAT, CDR2 FQNNGV, per germline. Trimming took off 4 bases at V and 4 bases at J, with 11 bases between the two ends. In DNA form, the CDR3 reads TGTGCCAGCAGCTCCCAGGGCTCTTATAATTCACCCCTCCACTTT. Its translation is CASSSQGSYNSPLHF.

The chain carries TRBV2 and TRBJ2-5; possible D gene TRBD2, 5 bases. CDR3 length: 12 amino acids. Deletions cut 8 bases from V and 2 bases from J, with 9 bases between. Germline assignment: CDR1 SNHLY and CDR2 FYNNEI. CDR3 region: CASGREQETQYF. Written as DNA, the CDR3 is TGTGCCAGCGGCCGGGAACAAGAGACCCAGTACTTC.